This T cell receptor (beta chain) was captured by sequencing in a study of blood T cell repertoires in COVID-19. Looking at the study overall: COVID-19 samples, acute and convalescent, were from the United States, Italy and Spain.

Produced via immunoSEQ multiplex PCR; TCRdb's table is partial and in-frame only. The sample yields approximately 250,000 clones, 80% to 90% seen once. V was clipped by 0 bases and J by 4 bases, with 16 bases between them. Germline CDR1 is GTSNPN and CDR2 is SVGIG (reference sequence). CDR3 length: 15 amino acids. Sequenced input: PBMCs or T cells enriched from blood (not recorded which). This TCR was recovered from a woman in her twenties or thirties who had recovered from COVID-19. The rearrangement uses TRBV30 and TRBJ2-7, with TRBD2 as a possible D gene (7 bases). CDR3 in DNA: TGTGCCTGGAGTGTAAGGGGGAGGGGAAGGTACGAGCAGTACTTC. It specifies CAWSVRGRGRYEQYF.